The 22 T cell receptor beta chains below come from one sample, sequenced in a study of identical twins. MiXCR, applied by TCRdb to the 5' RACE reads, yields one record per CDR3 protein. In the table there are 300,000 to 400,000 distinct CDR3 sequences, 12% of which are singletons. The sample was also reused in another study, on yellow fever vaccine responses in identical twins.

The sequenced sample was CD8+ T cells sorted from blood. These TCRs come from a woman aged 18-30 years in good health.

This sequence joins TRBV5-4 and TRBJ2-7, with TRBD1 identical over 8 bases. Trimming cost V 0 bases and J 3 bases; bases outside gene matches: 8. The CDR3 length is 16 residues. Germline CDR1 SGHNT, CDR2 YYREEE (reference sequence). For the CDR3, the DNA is TGTGCCAGCAGCTTGGGGGGACAGGACCCGATCTACGAGCAGTACGTC. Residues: CASSLGGQDPIYEQYV.

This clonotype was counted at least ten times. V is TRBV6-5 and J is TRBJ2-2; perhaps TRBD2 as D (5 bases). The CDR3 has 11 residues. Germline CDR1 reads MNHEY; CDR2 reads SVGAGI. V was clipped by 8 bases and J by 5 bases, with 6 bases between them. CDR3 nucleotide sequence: TGTGCCAGCGGAGGAACCGGGGAGCTGTTTTTT. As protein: CASGGTGELFF.

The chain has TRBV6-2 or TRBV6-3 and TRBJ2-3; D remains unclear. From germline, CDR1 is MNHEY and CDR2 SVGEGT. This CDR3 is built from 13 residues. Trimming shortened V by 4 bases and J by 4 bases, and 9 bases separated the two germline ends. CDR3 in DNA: TGTGCCAGCAGTTCCCAAGATTCAGATACGCAGTATTTT. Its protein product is CASSSQDSDTQYF.

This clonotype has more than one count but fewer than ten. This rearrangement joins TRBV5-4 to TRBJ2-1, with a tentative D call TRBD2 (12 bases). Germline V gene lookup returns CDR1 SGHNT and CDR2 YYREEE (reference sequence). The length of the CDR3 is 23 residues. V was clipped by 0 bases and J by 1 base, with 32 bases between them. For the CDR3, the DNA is TGTGCCAGCAGCTTGGGGGACAGGGGGTTTACTAGCGGGAGGCCCCGTTCCTACAATGAGCAGTTCTTC. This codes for CASSLGDRGFTSGRPRSYNEQFF.

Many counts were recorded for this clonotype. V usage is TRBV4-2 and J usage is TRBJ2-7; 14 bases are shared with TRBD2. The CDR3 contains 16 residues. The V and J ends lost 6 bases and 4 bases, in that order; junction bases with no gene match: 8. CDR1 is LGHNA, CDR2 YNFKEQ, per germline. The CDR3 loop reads CASSLGLAGGWYEQYF. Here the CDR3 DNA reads TGTGCCAGCAGTCTCGGACTAGCGGGAGGATGGTACGAGCAGTACTTC.

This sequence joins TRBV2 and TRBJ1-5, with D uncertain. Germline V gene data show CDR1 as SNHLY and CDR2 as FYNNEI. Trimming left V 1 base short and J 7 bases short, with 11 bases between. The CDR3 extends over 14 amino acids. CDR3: CASSEGFGPQPQHF. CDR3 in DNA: TGTGCCAGCAGTGAAGGGTTTGGCCCCCAGCCCCAGCATTTT. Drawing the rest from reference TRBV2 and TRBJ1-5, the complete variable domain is EPEVTQTPSHQVTQMGQEVILRCVPISNHLYFYWYRQILGQKVEFLVSFYNNEISEKSEIFDDQFSVERPDGSNFTLKIRSTKLEDSAMYFCASSEGFGPQPQHFGDGTRLSIL.

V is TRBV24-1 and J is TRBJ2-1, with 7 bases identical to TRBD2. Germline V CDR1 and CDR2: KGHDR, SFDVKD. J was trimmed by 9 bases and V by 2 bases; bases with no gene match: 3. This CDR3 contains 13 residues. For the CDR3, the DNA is TGTGCCACCAGTGATTGGGGGGGTGGTGAGCAGTTCTTC. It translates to CATSDWGGGEQFF.

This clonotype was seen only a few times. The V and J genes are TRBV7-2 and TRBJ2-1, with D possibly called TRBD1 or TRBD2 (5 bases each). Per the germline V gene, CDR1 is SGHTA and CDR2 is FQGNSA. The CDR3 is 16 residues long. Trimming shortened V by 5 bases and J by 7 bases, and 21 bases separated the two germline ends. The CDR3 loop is CASSGTVSGTRNEQFF. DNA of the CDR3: TGTGCCAGCAGCGGGACGGTTTCGGGGACCCGGAATGAGCAGTTCTTC. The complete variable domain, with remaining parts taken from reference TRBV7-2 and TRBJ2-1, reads GAGVSQSPSNKVTEKGKDVELRCDPISGHTALYWYRQSLGQGLEFLIYFQGNSAPDKSGLPSDRFSAERTGGSVSTLTIQRTQQEDSAVYLCASSGTVSGTRNEQFFGPGTRLTVL.

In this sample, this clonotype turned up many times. The CDR3 DNA follows: TGTGCCAGCCGGGAGGGTACGGATGAGCAGTTCTTC. Translation gives CASREGTDEQFF. The chain is built from TRBV7-9 and TRBJ2-1; 8 nucleotides match TRBD2. J gave up 8 bases and V 8 bases, and 5 bases lay outside the gene matches. There are 12 residues in the CDR3. CDR1 and CDR2 (germline): SEHNR, FQNEAQ (reference sequence).

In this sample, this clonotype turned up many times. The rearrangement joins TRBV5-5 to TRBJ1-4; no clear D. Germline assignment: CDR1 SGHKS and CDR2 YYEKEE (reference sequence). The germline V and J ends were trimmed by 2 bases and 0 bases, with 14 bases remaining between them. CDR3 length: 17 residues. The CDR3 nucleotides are TGTGCCAGCAGCTTTGCGATTAACCTTGCAACTAATGAAAAACTGTTTTTT. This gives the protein CASSFAINLATNEKLFF.

CDR3 residues: CATERQDLNEQFF. The DNA for the CDR3 is TGTGCCACAGAGCGACAGGATCTCAATGAGCAGTTCTTC. The V gene is TRBV24-1, the J gene TRBJ2-1; a weak D match, TRBD1 (6 bases). V lost 10 bases to trimming and J lost 6 bases, with 15 bases between them. The CDR3 totals 13 residues. Per the germline V gene, CDR1 is KGHDR and CDR2 is SFDVKD.

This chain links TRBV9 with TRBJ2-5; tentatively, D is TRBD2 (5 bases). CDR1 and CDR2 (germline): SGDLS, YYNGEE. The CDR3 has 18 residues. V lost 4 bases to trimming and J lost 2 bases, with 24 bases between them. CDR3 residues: CASSPRTGVLREQETQYF. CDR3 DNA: TGTGCCAGCAGCCCCCGAACTGGAGTTCTTAGGGAGCAAGAGACCCAGTACTTC.

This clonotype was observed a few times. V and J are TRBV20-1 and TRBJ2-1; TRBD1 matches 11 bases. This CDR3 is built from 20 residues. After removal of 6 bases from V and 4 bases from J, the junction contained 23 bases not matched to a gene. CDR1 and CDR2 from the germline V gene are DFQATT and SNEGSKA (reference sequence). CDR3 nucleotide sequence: TGCAGTGCAGATCCGGGACAGGGGGGCCCTACTCCGTACCTATACAATGAGCAGTTCTTC. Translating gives CSADPGQGGPTPYLYNEQFF.

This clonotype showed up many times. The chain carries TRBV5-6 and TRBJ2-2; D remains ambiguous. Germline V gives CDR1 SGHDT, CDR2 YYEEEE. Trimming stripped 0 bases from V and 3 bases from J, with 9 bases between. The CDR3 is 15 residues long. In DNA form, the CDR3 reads TGTGCCAGCAGCTTGGCCCGGCAGGACACCGGGGAGCTGTTTTTT. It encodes CASSLARQDTGELFF.

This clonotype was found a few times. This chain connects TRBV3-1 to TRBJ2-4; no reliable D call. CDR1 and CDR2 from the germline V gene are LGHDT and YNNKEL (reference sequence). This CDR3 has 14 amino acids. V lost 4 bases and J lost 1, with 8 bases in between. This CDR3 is CASSLNWAKNIQYF. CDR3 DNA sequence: TGTGCCAGCAGCCTCAATTGGGCCAAAAACATTCAGTACTTC.

The CDR3 DNA follows: TGTGCCAGCAGTTTATCACAGGGATTCGCCGGGGAGCTGTTTTTT. Encoded protein: CASSLSQGFAGELFF. The V call is TRBV27, the J call TRBJ2-2; D may be TRBD1 (6 bases). Per the germline V gene, CDR1 is MNHEY and CDR2 is SMNVEV (reference sequence). V dropped 0 bases and J dropped 6 bases, with 11 bases sitting between them. The CDR3 covers 15 residues.

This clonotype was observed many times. CDR3 residues: CASSLGNGQETQYF. The CDR3 nucleotides are TGCGCCAGCAGCTTGGGCAATGGCCAAGAGACCCAGTACTTC. V and J are TRBV5-1 and TRBJ2-5; D remains unclear. With 0 bases removed from V and 1 base from J, the gap between germline ends came to 7 bases. The CDR3 extends over 14 amino acids. The germline V gene encodes CDR1 SGHRS and CDR2 YFSETQ.

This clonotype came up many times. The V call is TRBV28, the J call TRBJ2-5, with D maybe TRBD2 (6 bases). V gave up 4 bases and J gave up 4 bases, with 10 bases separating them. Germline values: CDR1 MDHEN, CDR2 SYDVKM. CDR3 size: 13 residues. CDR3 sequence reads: CASSYGRGETQYF. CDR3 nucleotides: TGTGCCAGCAGTTACGGGAGAGGAGAGACCCAGTACTTC. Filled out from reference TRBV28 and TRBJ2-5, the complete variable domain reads DVKVTQSSRYLVKRTGEKVFLECVQDMDHENMFWYRQDPGLGLRLIYFSYDVKMKEKGDIPEGYSVSREKKERFSLILESASTNQTSMYLCASSYGRGETQYFGPGTRLLVL.

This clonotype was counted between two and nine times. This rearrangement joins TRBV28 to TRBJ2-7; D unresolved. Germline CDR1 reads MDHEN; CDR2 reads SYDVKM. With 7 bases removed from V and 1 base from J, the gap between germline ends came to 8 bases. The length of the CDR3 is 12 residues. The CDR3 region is CASTQRSYEQYF. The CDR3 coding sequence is TGTGCCAGCACCCAGCGTTCCTACGAGCAGTACTTC.

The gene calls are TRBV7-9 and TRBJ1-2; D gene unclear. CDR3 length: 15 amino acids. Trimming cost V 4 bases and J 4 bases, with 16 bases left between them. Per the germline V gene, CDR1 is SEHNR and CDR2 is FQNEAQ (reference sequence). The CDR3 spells CASSSPQNVLYGYTF. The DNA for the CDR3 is TGTGCCAGCAGCTCCCCCCAAAATGTCCTCTATGGCTACACCTTC.

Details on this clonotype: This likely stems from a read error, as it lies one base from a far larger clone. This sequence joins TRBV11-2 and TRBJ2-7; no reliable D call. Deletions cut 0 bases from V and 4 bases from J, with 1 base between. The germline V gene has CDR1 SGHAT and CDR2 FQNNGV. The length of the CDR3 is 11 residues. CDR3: CASSLEYEQYF. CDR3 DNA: TGTGCCAGCAGCTTAGAATACGAGCAGTACTTC.

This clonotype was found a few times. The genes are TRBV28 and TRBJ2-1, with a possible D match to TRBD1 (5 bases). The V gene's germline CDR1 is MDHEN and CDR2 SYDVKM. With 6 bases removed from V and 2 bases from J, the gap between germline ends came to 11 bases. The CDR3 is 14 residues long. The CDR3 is CASRLDTTYNEQFF. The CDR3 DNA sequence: TGTGCCAGCAGGCTGGACACAACCTACAATGAGCAGTTCTTC.